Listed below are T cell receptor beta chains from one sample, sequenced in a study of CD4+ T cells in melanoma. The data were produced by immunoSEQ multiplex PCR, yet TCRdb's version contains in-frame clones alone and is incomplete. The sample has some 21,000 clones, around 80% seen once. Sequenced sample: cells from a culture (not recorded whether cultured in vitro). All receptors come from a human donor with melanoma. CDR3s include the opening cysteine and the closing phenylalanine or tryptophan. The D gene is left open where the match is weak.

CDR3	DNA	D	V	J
CASSGRVGRTEAFF	TGTGCCAGCAGCGGCAGGGTTGGAAGGACTGAAGCTTTCTTT	.	TRBV7-8	TRBJ1-1
CASSLGQTSNTIYF	TGCGCCAGCAGCTTGGGACAGACCTCCAACACCATATATTTT	.	TRBV5-1	TRBJ1-3
CASRPGFAGKNIQYF	TGTGCCAGCAGGCCAGGTTTTGCGGGCAAAAACATTCAGTACTTC	.	TRBV6-5	TRBJ2-4
CASSSRDLINEKLFF	TGTGCCAGCAGCTCAAGGGACCTGATTAATGAAAAACTGTTTTTT	.	TRBV7-8	TRBJ1-4
CAWSVRGTGELFF	TGTGCCTGGAGTGTACGCGGTACCGGGGAGCTGTTTTTT	.	TRBV30	TRBJ2-2
CASTGETQYF	TGTGCCAGCACTGGAGAGACCCAGTACTTC	.	TRBV6-1	TRBJ2-5
CASSSRDLRGNTEAFF	TGTGCCAGCAGCTCGAGGGACCTTCGCGGGAACACTGAAGCTTTCTTT	.	TRBV5-4	TRBJ1-1
CASSFRERGVRGTDTQYF	TGTGCCAGCAGCTTTAGGGAGCGGGGGGTAAGAGGCACAGATACGCAGTATTTT	TRBD2	TRBV7-8	TRBJ2-3
CATSREWQPGANVLTF	TGTGCCACCAGCAGAGAGTGGCAGCCTGGGGCCAACGTCCTGACTTTC	.	TRBV15	TRBJ2-6
CASSETGTETQYF	TGTGCCAGCAGCGAGACCGGGACAGAGACCCAGTACTTC	.	TRBV5-6	TRBJ2-5
CAISEPISMDNSDTQYF	TGTGCCATCAGTGAGCCTATCTCCATGGATAACTCAGATACGCAGTATTTT	.	TRBV6-1	TRBJ2-3
CSQGRTQAQETQYF	TGCAGCCAAGGCAGAACCCAAGCCCAAGAGACCCAGTACTTC	.	TRBV29-1	TRBJ2-5
CASSRSSGNTIYF	TGTGCCAGCAGCCGATCCTCCGGAAACACCATATATTTT	.	TRBV6-5	TRBJ1-3
CASSISGNGGETQYF	TGTGCCAGTAGTATATCGGGGAACGGTGGGGAGACCCAGTACTTC	.	TRBV19	TRBJ2-5
CASSDAGSSYNSPLHF	TGTGCCAGCAGCGACGCCGGGAGCTCCTATAATTCACCCCTCCACTTT	.	TRBV9	TRBJ1-6